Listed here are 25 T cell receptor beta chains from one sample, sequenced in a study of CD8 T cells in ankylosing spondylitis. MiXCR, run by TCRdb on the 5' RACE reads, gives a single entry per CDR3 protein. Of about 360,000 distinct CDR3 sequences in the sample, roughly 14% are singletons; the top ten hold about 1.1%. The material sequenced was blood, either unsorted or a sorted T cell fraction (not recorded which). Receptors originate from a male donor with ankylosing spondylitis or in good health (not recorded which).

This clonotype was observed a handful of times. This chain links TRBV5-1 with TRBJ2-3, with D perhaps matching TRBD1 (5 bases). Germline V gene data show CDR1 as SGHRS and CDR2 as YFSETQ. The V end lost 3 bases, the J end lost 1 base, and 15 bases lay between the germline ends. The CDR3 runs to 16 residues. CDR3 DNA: TGCGCCAGCAGCTCTTCAGGGAAATCGGGCACAGATACGCAGTATTTT. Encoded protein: CASSSSGKSGTDTQYF.

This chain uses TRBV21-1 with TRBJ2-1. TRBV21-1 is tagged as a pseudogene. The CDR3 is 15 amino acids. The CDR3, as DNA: TGTGCCAGCAGCAAAACAAGGCCTTCGAAGGGTGAGCAGTTCTTC. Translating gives CASSKTRPSKGEQFF.

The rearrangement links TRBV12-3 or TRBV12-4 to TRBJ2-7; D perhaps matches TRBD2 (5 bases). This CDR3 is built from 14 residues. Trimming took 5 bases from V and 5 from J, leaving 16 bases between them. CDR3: CASSITTASNEQYF. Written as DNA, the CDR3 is TGTGCCAGCAGTATTACGACGGCTAGCAACGAGCAGTACTTC.

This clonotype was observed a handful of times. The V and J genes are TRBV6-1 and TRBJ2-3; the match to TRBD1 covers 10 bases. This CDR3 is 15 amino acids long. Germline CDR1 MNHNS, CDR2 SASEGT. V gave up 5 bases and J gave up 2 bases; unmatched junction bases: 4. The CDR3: CASSRQGAFTDTQYF. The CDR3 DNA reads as TGTGCCAGCAGTAGACAGGGGGCCTTCACAGATACGCAGTATTTT.

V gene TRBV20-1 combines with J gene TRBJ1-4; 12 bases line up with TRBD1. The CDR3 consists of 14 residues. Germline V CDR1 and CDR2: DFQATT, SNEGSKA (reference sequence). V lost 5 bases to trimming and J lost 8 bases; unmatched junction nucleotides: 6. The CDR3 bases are TGCAGTGCTGGACGGGACAGGGGGCCAGAAAAACTGTTTTTT. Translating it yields CSAGRDRGPEKLFF.

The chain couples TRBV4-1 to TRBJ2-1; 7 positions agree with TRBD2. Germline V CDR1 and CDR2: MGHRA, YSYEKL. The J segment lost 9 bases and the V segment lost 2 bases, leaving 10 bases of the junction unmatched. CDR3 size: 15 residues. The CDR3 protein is CASSQMRAGRGEQFF. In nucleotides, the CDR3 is TGCGCCAGCAGCCAAATGCGAGCGGGGAGGGGTGAGCAGTTCTTC.

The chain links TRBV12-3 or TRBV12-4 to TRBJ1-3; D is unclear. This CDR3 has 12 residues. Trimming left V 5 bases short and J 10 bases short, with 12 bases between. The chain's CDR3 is CASSQRKGTIYF. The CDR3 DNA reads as TGTGCCAGCAGTCAGAGGAAAGGAACCATATATTTT.

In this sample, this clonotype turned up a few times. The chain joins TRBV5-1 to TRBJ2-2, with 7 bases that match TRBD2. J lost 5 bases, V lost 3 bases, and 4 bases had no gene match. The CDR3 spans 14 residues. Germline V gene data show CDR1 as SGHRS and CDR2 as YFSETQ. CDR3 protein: CASSSDGGTGELFF. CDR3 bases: TGCGCCAGCAGCTCTGACGGGGGGACCGGGGAGCTGTTTTTT.

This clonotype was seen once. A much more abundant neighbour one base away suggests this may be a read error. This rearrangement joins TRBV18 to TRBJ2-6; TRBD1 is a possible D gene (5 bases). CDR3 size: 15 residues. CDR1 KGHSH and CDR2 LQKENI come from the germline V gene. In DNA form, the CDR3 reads TGTACCAGCTCACTGGACATTTCTGGGGCCAACGTCCTGACTTTC. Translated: CTSSLDISGANVLTF.

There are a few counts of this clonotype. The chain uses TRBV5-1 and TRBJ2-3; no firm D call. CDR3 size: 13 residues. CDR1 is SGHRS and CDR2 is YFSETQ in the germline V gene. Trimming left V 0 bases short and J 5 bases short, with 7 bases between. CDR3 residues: CASSLEWRDTQYF. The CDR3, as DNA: TGCGCCAGCAGCTTGGAGTGGAGAGATACGCAGTATTTT.

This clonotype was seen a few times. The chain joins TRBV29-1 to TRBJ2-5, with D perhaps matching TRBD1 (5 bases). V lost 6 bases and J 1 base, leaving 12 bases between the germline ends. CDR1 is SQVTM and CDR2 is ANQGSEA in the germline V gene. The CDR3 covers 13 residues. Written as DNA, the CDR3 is TGCAGCGTATCACAGGTGATCCAAGAGACCCAGTACTTC. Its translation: CSVSQVIQETQYF.

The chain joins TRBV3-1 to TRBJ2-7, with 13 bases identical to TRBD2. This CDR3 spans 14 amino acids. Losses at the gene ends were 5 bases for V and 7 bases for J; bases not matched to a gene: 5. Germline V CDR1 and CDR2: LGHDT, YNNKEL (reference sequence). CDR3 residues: CASSYGLAGEEQYF. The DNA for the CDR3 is TGTGCCAGCAGCTACGGACTAGCGGGAGAGGAGCAGTACTTC.

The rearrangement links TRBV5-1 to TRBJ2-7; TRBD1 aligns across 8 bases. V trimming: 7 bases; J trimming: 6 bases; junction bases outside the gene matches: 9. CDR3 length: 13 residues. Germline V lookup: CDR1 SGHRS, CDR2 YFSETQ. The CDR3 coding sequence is TGCGCCAGCGGGACAGGACAGGGTTTCGAGCAGTACTTC. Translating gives CASGTGQGFEQYF.

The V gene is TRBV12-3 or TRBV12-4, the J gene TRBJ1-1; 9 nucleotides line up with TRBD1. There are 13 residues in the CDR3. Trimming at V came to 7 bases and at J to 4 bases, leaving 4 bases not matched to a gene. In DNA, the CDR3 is TGTGCCAGCACCGCGGACAGGGGCACTGAAGCTTTCTTT. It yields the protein CASTADRGTEAFF.

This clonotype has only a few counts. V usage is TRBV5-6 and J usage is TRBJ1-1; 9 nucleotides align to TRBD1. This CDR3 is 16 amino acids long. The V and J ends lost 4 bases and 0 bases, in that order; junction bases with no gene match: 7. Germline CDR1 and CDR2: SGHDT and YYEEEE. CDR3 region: CASSPGTGLVNTEAFF. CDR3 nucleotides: TGTGCCAGCAGCCCTGGGACAGGGCTAGTGAACACTGAAGCTTTCTTT.

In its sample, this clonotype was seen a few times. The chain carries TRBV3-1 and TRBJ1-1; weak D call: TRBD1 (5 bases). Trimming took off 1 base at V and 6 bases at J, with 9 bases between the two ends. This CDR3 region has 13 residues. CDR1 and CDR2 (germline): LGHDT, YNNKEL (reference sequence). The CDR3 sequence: CASSQVAGAEAFF. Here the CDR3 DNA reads TGTGCCAGCAGCCAAGTGGCGGGGGCTGAAGCTTTCTTT.

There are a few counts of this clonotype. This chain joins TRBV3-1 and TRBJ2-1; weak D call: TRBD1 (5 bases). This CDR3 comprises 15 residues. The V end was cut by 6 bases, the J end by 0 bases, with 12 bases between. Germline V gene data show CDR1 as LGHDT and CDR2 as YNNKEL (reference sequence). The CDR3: CASSSQASSYNEQFF. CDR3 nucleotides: TGTGCCAGCAGTTCACAGGCGAGCTCCTACAATGAGCAGTTCTTC.

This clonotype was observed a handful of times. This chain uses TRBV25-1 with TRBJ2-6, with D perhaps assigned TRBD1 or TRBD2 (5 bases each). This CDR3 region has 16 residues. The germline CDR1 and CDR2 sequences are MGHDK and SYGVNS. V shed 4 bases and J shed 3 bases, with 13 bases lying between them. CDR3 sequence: CASSAIRDGGANVLTF. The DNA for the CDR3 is TGTGCCAGCAGTGCGATCCGGGACGGTGGGGCCAACGTCCTGACTTTC.

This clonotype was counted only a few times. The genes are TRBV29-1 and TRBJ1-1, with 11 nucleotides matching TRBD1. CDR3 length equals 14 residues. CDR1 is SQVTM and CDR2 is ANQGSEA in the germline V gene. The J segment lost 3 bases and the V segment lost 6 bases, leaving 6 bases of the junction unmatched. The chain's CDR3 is CSVRTGGRHTEAFF. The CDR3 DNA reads TGCAGCGTGCGGACAGGGGGCAGACACACTGAAGCTTTCTTT.

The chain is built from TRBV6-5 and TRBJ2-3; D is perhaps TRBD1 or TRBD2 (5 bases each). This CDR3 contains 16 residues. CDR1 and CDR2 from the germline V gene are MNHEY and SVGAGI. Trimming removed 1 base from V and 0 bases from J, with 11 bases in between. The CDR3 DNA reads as TGTGCCAGCAGTTACTGGGGACGGGAAAGCACAGATACGCAGTATTTT. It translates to CASSYWGRESTDTQYF.

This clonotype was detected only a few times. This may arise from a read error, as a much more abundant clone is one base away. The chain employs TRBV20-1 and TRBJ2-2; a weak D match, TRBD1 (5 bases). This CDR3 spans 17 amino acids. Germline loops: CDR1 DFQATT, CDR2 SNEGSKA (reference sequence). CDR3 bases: TGCTGTGCTAGAGATTCACGACAGTTCGCGAACACCGGGGAGCTGTTTTTT. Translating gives CCARDSRQFANTGELFF.

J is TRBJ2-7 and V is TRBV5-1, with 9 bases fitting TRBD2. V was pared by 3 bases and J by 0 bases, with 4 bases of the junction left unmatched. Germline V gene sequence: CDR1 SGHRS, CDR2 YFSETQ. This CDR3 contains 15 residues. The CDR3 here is CASSWGGGGSYEQYF. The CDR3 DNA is TGCGCCAGCAGCTGGGGCGGGGGGGGCTCCTACGAGCAGTACTTC.

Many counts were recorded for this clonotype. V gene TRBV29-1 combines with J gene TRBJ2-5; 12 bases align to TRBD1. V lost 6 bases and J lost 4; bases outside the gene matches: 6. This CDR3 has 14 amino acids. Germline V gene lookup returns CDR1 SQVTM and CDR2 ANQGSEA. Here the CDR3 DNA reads TGCAGCGTGCGCCGGGACAGGGGGCCAGAGACCCAGTACTTC. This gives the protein CSVRRDRGPETQYF.

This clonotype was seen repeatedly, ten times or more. In DNA, the CDR3 is TGTGCCAGCGCAACCGGGAGAAACACCATATATTTT. The encoded protein is CASATGRNTIYF. This chain links TRBV28 with TRBJ1-3; D gene unclear. Germline lookup yields CDR1 MDHEN and CDR2 SYDVKM. With 8 bases removed from V and 5 bases from J, the gap between germline ends came to 10 bases. The CDR3 extends over 12 amino acids.

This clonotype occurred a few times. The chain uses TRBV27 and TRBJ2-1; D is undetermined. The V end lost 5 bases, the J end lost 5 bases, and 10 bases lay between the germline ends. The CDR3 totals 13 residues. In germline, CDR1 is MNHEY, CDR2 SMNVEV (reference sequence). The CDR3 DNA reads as TGTGCCAGCAGTCGCCGGATGGACAATGAGCAGTTCTTC. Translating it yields CASSRRMDNEQFF.